A single sample gave rise to the 14 T cell receptor beta chains below, sequenced in a study of human T cells and chemical hapten exposure. Time point noted: patch test 1, 2 weeks after DPC sensitization. Treatment denoted: therapeutic diphenylcyclopropenone sensitization with weekly scalp DPC. Each CDR3 protein gets one entry after TCRdb re-called the RACE reads with MiXCR. The table lists around 100,000 distinct CDR3 sequences, around 10% of them singletons. Sequences were derived from whole blood, sampled in connection with sensitization to the hapten diphenylcyclopropenone (DPC). The receptors were sampled from a middle-aged woman with alopecia areata. Some clones in this sample may be carry-over from other donors' samples.

V is TRBV6-2 or TRBV6-3 and J is TRBJ2-6; TRBD1 is a possible D gene (5 bases). Trimming removed 2 bases at V and 1 base at J, with 6 bases between. The germline V gene has CDR1 MNHEY and CDR2 SVGEGT. The CDR3 has 15 amino acids. In nucleotides, the CDR3 is TGTGCCAGCAGTTACAAGGGGTCTGGGGCCAACGTCCTGACTTTC. Translating it yields CASSYKGSGANVLTF.

This clonotype was counted only a few times. The chain uses TRBV5-1 and TRBJ2-5; D may be TRBD2 (5 bases). This CDR3 is 15 amino acids long. The V gene lost 1 base and the J gene lost 1 base, with 11 bases spanning the gap. From germline, CDR1 is SGHRS and CDR2 YFSETQ. The CDR3 reads CASSLRSRAQETQYF. The CDR3 coding sequence is TGCGCCAGCAGCTTGAGGTCGCGGGCCCAAGAGACCCAGTACTTC.

This clonotype has more than one count but fewer than ten. This sequence joins TRBV2 and TRBJ1-1; D ambiguous. Between the trimmed V and J ends, which lost 7 bases and 4 bases, there was a span of 13 bases. The V gene's germline CDR1 is SNHLY and CDR2 FYNNEI. The CDR3 sequence is 13 residues long. The CDR3 sequence: CASISGFGTEAFF. The DNA of the CDR3 is TGTGCCAGCATCTCGGGGTTTGGCACTGAAGCTTTCTTT.

The chain employs TRBV20-1 and TRBJ2-1, with a weak D call TRBD2 (6 bases). Germline V lookup: CDR1 DFQATT, CDR2 SNEGSKA (reference sequence). Trimming took off 1 base at V and 0 bases at J, with 7 bases between the two ends. The CDR3 consists of 14 residues. The CDR3 sequence: CSARAGDSYNEQFF. The CDR3 nucleotides read TGCAGTGCTAGAGCGGGGGACTCCTACAATGAGCAGTTCTTC.

This clonotype came up many times. The rearrangement uses TRBV28 and TRBJ2-5, with a tentative D call TRBD2 (6 bases). V shed 6 bases and J shed 5 bases, with 16 bases lying between them. This CDR3 spans 14 amino acids. Germline loops: CDR1 MDHEN, CDR2 SYDVKM. CDR3: CASRGGTERETQYF. The CDR3 DNA sequence: TGTGCCAGCAGGGGCGGGACGGAACGGGAGACCCAGTACTTC.

In its sample, this clonotype was seen many times. The rearrangement uses TRBV20-1 and TRBJ2-2; D uncertain. The length of the CDR3 is 12 residues. Trimming left V 2 bases short and J 2 bases short, with 3 bases between. Germline V CDR1 and CDR2: DFQATT, SNEGSKA (reference sequence). The CDR3 region has the DNA TGCAGTGCTAGAACCAACACCGGGGAGCTGTTTTTT. As protein: CSARTNTGELFF.

This clonotype was recorded many times. The CDR3 protein is CASSQVGANEQFF. In DNA form, the CDR3 reads TGCGCCAGCAGCCAAGTTGGGGCGAATGAGCAGTTCTTC. This chain connects TRBV4-3 to TRBJ2-1; D may be TRBD1 (5 bases). The germline CDR1 and CDR2 sequences are LGHNA and YSLEER. V gave up 1 base and J gave up 7 bases, with 8 bases separating them. The CDR3 has 13 amino acids.

The sample holds many counts of this clonotype. V gene TRBV5-1 combines with J gene TRBJ2-7; D remains ambiguous. The CDR3 is 14 residues long. The V end lost 1 base, the J end lost 1 base, and 9 bases lay between the germline ends. Germline CDR1 and CDR2: SGHRS and YFSETQ. In DNA, the CDR3 is TGCGCCAGCAGCTTGTCTAGGCAGTCCTACGAGCAGTACTTC. Translation: CASSLSRQSYEQYF.

The CDR3, as DNA: TGTGCCAGCAGCGCCGAACCTAAAGGGACCCAGTACTTC. This codes for CASSAEPKGTQYF. The chain carries TRBV13 and TRBJ2-5, with D uncertain. With 5 bases removed from V and 7 bases from J, the gap between germline ends came to 14 bases. From germline, CDR1 is PRHDT and CDR2 FYEKMQ (reference sequence). The CDR3 consists of 13 residues. The full variable domain, with the rest looked up from reference TRBV13 and TRBJ2-5, is AAGVIQSPRHLIKEKRETATLKCYPIPRHDTVYWYQQGPGQDPQFLISFYEKMQSDKGSIPDRFSAQQFSDYHSELNMSSLELGDSALYFCASSAEPKGTQYFGPGTRLLVL.

This clonotype has ten or more counts. This chain links TRBV29-1 with TRBJ1-2, with D possibly being TRBD1 (6 bases). The CDR3 sequence is 13 residues long. V was cut by 6 bases and J by 8 bases, with 19 bases left in between. Looked up from germline, CDR1 is SQVTM and CDR2 is ANQGSEA. CDR3 coding DNA: TGCAGCGTCCAGTTGACAGGAGAGTGGGGCTACACCTTC. Translated: CSVQLTGEWGYTF.

This clonotype was counted at least ten times. V gene TRBV3-2 combines with J gene TRBJ2-3; the D call in the table, TRBD2, was not verified against the DNA. TRBV3-2 is noted as a pseudogene. This CDR3 has 18 amino acids. CDR3 loop: CASSPGLAGGPSTDTQYF. CDR3 bases: TGTGCCAGCAGCCCGGGACTAGCGGGGGGGCCGAGCACAGATACGCAGTATTTT.

The sample holds many counts of this clonotype. The chain is built from TRBV10-3 and TRBJ2-5; 8 nucleotides agree with TRBD2. This CDR3 region has 14 residues. Germline CDR1 is ENHRY and CDR2 is SYGVKD. V lost 4 bases and J lost 2; bases outside the gene matches: 3. The CDR3 DNA reads as TGTGCCATCAGTGGGGCTAGCGGGCAAGAGACCCAGTACTTC. It codes for CAISGASGQETQYF.

In this sample, this clonotype turned up many times. The V gene is TRBV18, the J gene TRBJ1-1; D call uncertain. Germline assignment: CDR1 KGHSH and CDR2 LQKENI. The CDR3 extends over 12 amino acids. V lost 6 bases and J 3 bases, leaving 8 bases between the germline ends. The CDR3 DNA reads TGTGCCAGCTCGCCCGGGTACACTGAAGCTTTCTTT. This sequence encodes CASSPGYTEAFF.

This clonotype showed up many times. V gene TRBV19 combines with J gene TRBJ2-7, with a possible D match to TRBD2 (6 bases). Germline-derived CDR1 and CDR2 are LNHDA and SQIVND (reference sequence). V gave up 5 bases and J gave up 2 bases, with 16 bases separating them. The length of the CDR3 is 15 residues. The CDR3 spells CASSVGGAGAYEQYF. The DNA of the CDR3 is TGTGCCAGTAGTGTCGGGGGAGCGGGCGCCTACGAGCAGTACTTC.